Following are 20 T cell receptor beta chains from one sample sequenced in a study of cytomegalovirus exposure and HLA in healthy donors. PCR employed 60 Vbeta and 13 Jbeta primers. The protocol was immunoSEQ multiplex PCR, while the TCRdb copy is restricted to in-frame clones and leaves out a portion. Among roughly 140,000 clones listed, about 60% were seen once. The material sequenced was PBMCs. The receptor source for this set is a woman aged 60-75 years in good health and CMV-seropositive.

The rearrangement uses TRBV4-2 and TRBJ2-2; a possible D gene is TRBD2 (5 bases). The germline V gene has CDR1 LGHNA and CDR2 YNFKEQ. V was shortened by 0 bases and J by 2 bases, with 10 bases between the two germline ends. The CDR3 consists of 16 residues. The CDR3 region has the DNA TGTGCCAGCAGCCAAGATCCCACTAGTAACACCGGGGAGCTGTTTTTT. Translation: CASSQDPTSNTGELFF.

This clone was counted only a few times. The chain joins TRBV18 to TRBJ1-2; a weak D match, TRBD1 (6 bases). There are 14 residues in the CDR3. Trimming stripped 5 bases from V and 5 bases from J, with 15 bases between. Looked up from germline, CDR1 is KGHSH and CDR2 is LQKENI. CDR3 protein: CASSFLDRPYGYTF. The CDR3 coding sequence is TGTGCCAGCTCATTCCTGGACAGACCATATGGCTACACCTTC.

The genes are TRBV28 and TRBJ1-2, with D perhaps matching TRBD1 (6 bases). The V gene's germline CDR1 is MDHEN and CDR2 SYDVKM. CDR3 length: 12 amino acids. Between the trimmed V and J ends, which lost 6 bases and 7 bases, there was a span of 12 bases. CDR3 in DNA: TGTGCCAGCAGGCCTACAGGGATTGGCTACACCTTC. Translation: CASRPTGIGYTF.

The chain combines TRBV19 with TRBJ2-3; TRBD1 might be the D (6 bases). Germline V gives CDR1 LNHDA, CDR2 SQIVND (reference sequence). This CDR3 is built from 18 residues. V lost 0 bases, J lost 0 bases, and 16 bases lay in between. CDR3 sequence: CASSIDMTGQTSTDTQYF. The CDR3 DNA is TGTGCCAGTAGTATAGATATGACAGGTCAAACTAGCACAGATACGCAGTATTTT.

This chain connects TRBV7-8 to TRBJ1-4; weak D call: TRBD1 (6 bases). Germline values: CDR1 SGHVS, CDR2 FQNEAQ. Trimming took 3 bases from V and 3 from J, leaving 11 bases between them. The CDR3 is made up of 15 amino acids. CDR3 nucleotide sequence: TGTGCCAGCAGCTTTCAGGGGCAGGCTAATGAAAAACTGTTTTTT. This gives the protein CASSFQGQANEKLFF.

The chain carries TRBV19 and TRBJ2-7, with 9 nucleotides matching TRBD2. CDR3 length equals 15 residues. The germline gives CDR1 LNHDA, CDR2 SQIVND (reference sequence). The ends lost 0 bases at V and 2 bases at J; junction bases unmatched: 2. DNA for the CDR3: TGTGCCAGTAGTATAGACGCGGGAGGGCCCTACGAGCAGTACTTC. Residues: CASSIDAGGPYEQYF.

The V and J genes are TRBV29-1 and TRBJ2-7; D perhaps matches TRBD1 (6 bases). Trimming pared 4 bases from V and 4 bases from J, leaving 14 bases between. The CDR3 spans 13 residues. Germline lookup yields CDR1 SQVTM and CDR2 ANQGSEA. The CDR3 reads CSVVGQGLYEQYF. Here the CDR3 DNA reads TGCAGCGTTGTAGGGCAGGGGTTGTACGAGCAGTACTTC.

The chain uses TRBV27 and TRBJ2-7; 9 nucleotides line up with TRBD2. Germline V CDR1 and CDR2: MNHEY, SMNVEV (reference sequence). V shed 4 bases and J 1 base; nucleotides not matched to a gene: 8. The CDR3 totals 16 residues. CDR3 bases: TGTGCCAGCAGTTCCCTCGAAGCGGGAGGTTCCTACGAGCAGTACTTC. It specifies CASSSLEAGGSYEQYF.

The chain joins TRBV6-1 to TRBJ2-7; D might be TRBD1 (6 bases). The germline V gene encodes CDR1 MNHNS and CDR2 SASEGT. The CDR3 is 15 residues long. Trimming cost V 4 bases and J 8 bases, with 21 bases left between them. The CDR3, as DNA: TGTGCCAGCAGTGGAACCGGGACAAGGAACGCTAAGCAGTACTTC. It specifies CASSGTGTRNAKQYF.

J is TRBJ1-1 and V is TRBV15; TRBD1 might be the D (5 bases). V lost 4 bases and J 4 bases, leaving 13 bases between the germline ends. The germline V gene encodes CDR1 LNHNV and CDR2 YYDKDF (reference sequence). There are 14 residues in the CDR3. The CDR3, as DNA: TGTGCCACCAGCACCATGGGGCGGTTCACTGAAGCTTTCTTT. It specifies CATSTMGRFTEAFF.

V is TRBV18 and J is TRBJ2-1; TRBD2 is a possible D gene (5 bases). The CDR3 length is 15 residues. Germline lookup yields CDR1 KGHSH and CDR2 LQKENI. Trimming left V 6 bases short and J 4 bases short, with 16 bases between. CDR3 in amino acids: CASSLTSGSYNEQFF. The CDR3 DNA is TGTGCCAGCTCTCTGACCAGCGGAAGTTACAATGAGCAGTTCTTC.

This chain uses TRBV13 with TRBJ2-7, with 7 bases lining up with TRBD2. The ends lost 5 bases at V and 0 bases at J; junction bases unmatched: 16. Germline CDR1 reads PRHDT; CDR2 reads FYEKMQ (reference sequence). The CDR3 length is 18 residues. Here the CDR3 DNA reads TGTGCCAGCAGCCCCAAGGTTGGGGCGGGAGAGGCCTCCTACGAGCAGTACTTC. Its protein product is CASSPKVGAGEASYEQYF.

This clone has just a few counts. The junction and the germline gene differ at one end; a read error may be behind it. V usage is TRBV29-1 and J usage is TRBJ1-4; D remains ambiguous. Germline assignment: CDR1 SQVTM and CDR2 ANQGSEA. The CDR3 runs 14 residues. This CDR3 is CSVEELAGDEKLFF. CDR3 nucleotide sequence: TGCAGCGTGGAAGAGCTAGCCGGCGATGAAAAACTGTTTTTT. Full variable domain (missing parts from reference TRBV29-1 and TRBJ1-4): SAVISQKPSRDICQRGTSLTIQCQVDSQVTMMFWYRQQPGQSLTLIATANQGSEATYESGFVIDKFPISRPNLTFSTLTVSNMSPEDSSIYLCSVEELAGDEKLFFGSGTQLSVL.

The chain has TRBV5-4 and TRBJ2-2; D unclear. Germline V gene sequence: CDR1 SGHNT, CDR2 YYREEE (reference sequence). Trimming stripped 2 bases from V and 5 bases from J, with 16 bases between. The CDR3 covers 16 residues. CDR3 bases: TGTGCCAGCAGCTTCGGGTCGAGAGCCCCTACCGGGGAGCTGTTTTTT. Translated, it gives CASSFGSRAPTGELFF.

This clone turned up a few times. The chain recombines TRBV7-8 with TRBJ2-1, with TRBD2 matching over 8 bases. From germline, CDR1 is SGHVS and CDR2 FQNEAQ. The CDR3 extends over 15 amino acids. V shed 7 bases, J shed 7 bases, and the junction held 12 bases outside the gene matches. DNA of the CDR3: TGTGCCAGCACCGGGGGGGTGATCCTGGGGAATGAGCAGTTCTTC. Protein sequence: CASTGGVILGNEQFF.

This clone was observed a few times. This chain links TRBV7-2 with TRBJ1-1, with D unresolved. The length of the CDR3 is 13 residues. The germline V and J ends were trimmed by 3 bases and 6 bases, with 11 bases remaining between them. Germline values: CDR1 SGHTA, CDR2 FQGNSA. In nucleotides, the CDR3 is TGTGCCAGCAGCTTTATGGGTGGAGCTGAAGCTTTCTTT. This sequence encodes CASSFMGGAEAFF.

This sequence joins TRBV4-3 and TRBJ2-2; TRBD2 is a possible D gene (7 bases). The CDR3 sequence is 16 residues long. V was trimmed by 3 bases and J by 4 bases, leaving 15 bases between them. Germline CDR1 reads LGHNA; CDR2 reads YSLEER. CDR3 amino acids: CASSHPRGGSTGELFF. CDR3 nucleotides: TGCGCCAGCAGCCATCCGAGGGGGGGCTCCACCGGGGAGCTGTTTTTT.

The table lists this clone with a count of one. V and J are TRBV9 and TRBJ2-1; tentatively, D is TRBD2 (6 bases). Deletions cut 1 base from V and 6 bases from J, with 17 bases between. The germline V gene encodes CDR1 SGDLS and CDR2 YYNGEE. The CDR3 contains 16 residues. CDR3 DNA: TGTGCCAGCAGCGTAACCTGGGGCGGGAAGGGCAATGAGCAGTTCTTC. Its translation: CASSVTWGGKGNEQFF.

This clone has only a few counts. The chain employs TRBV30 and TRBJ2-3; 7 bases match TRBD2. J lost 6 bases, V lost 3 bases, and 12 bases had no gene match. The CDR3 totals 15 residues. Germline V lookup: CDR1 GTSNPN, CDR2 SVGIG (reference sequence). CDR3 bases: TGTGCCTGGAGGGTAAGGGGCGGGAGTACGGATACGCAGTATTTT. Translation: CAWRVRGGSTDTQYF. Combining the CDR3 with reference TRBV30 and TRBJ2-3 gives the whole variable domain SQTIHQWPATLVQPVGSPLSLECTVEGTSNPNLYWYRQAAGRGLQLLFYSVGIGQISSEVPQNLSASRPQDRQFILSSKKLLLSDSGFYLCAWRVRGGSTDTQYFGPGTRLTVL.

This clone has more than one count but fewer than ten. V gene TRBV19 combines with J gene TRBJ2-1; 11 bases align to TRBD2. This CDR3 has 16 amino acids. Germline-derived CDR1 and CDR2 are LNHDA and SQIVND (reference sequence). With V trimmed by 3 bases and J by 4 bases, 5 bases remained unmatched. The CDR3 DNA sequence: TGTGCCAGTAGTATCCGAGGGACTAGCGGTTACAATGAGCAGTTCTTC. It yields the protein CASSIRGTSGYNEQFF.